This TCR beta chain appears in the sequencing data of a study of blood T cell repertoires in COVID-19. Background on the study: The study drew acute and convalescent COVID-19 samples from the United States, Italy and Spain. T cells, B-cell-depleted T cells, or PBMCs supplied cDNA or gDNA.

Under the authors' procedure: Reference gene primer amplification gave nucleated cell count estimates. TCRdb's table, derived via immunoSEQ multiplex PCR, lists solely in-frame clones and lacks some. V and J calls plus clone size are reproduced from that table; the DNA served to infer D and trimming. The sample lists about 210,000 clones, roughly 90% occurring once. V lost 4 bases and J lost 0; bases outside the gene matches: 5. The CDR3 is made up of 15 amino acids. Per the germline V gene, CDR1 is LNHDA and CDR2 is SQIVND (reference sequence). The chain links TRBV19 to TRBJ1-2, with 7 bases fitting TRBD1. This receptor was obtained from a man aged 18 to 30 with active or convalescent COVID-19. The sequenced sample was peripheral blood. Here the CDR3 reads CASSNQGDTNYGYTF. CDR3 sequence (DNA): TGTGCCAGTAGTAACCAGGGGGATACTAACTATGGCTACACCTTC. Together with reference TRBV19 and TRBJ1-2, the CDR3 gives the full variable domain: DGGITQSPKYLFRKEGQNVTLSCEQNLNHDAMYWYRQDPGQGLRLIYYSQIVNDFQKGDIAEGYSVSREKKESFPLTVTSAQKNPTAFYLCASSNQGDTNYGYTFGSGTRLTVV.